This T cell receptor beta chain comes out of a study of OX40 agonist ivuxolimab in advanced cancers. Study results and caveats: Dosing at 0.1 to 3.0 mg/kg was accompanied by clonal expansion of CD4+ and CD8+ blood T cells by week 6. Antigen specificity of clonally expanded peripheral T cells was not established.

In this sample, this clone turned up once. Antigen: not known. No patient had autoimmune disease or received systemic immunosuppression. The data were produced by immunoSEQ multiplex PCR, yet TCRdb's version contains in-frame clones alone and is incomplete. This sample has about 29,000 clones, with about nine tenths found just once. Per the germline V gene, CDR1 is SGHTS and CDR2 is YDEGEE. The CDR3 is 15 residues long. The V and J ends lost 5 bases and 6 bases, in that order; junction bases with no gene match: 11. The gene calls are TRBV5-8 and TRBJ1-2; TRBD1 matches at 9 bases. The sequence derives from an adult with an advanced solid tumor such as melanoma, head and neck, liver or kidney cancer. The source material was CD4+ or CD8+ T cells sorted from blood, sampled in a trial of the OX40 agonist ivuxolimab. Here the CDR3 DNA reads TGTGCCAGCAGACCACAAAACAGGGGGCAGCATGGCTACACCTTC. Its protein is CASRPQNRGQHGYTF.